This record covers a single TCR beta chain. This sample is part of a study of T cell changes during pregnancy in multiple sclerosis. Repertoires were generated with immunoSEQ multiplex PCR, while TCRdb's copy carries only in-frame clones and drops some. The sample records around 57,000 clones, about nine tenths being singletons. The CDR3 is 15 amino acids. The germline V gene encodes CDR1 MNHEY and CDR2 SMNVEV (reference sequence). After removal of 5 bases from V and 5 bases from J, the junction contained 10 bases not matched to a gene. This clonotype was obtained from a female donor in good health, enrolled as a control in a pregnancy study. V and J are TRBV27 and TRBJ2-5; TRBD1 matches at 8 bases. Sequencing was performed on peripheral blood, taken in the third trimester of pregnancy. The CDR3 here is CASSPDRGGWETQYF. DNA for the CDR3: TGTGCCAGCAGTCCAGACAGGGGTGGATGGGAGACCCAGTACTTC.